A selection of T cell receptor beta chains follows, all from one sample in a study of CD4 T cells in relation to SARS-CoV-2 and coronaviruses. No antigen is known for these receptors. Assay used: immunoSEQ multiplex PCR; TCRdb lists only in-frame clones, some missing. The sample includes tens of thousands of clones, around 78% of them seen just once. Sequencing was performed on CD4+ T cells from PBMCs, cultured in vitro. All receptors come from a human donor in good health. The CDR3 runs from the conserved cysteine through the conserved F or W. The D gene is left open where the match is weak. The size of a clone is reported for some rows only, either as once, few or many, or as a class for expanded clones.

TRBJ2-3 TRBD2 once TRBV18 CASSPGREVTDTQYF TGTGCCAGCTCACCGGGGCGGGAGGTCACAGATACGCAGTATTTT
TRBJ2-5 TRBD1 once TRBV5-4 CASSLMGQAETQYF TGTGCCAGCAGCTTGATGGGACAGGCGGAGACCCAGTACTTC
TRBJ2-7 TRBD2 NA TRBV6-2/TRBV6-3 CASSYRILNSPGLPTYEQYF TGTGCCAGCAGTTACCGCATACTCAACTCTCCGGGACTACCTACCTACGAGCAGTACTTC
TRBJ2-2 TRBD1 NA TRBV11-2 CASSLGTGPTGELFF TGTGCCAGCAGCTTAGGGACAGGGCCCACCGGGGAGCTGTTTTTT
TRBJ2-3 TRBD2 NA TRBV2 CASWSSGSPDTQYF TGTGCCAGCTGGTCAAGCGGGAGTCCGGATACGCAGTATTTT
TRBJ1-2 NA few TRBV9 CASSSNYGYTF TGTGCCAGCAGCTCGAACTATGGCTACACCTTC
TRBJ1-2 NA NA TRBV7-2 CASRPDSPSGYTF TGTGCCAGCAGACCGGACAGTCCTTCGGGCTACACCTTC
TRBJ2-5 TRBD1 NA TRBV12-5 CASGLTGGELFELQYF TGTGCTAGTGGTTTGACAGGGGGCGAACTCTTTGAGCTCCAGTACTTC
TRBJ1-2 TRBD1 NA TRBV4-1 CASSQVGTGGGGYTF TGCGCCAGCAGCCAAGTCGGGACAGGGGGAGGCGGCTACACCTTC
TRBJ1-5 TRBD1 few TRBV18 CASSDTGTGGGQPQHF TGTGCCAGCTCAGACACCGGGACAGGGGGCGGTCAGCCCCAGCATTTT
TRBJ2-7 NA NA TRBV6-5 CASSYGAAGTYEQYF TGTGCCAGCAGTTACGGAGCGGCAGGGACCTACGAGCAGTACTTC
TRBJ2-5 TRBD1 NA TRBV7-2 CASSLGQPRRETQYF TGTGCCAGCAGCTTGGGACAGCCTCGGAGAGAGACCCAGTACTTC
TRBJ2-1 NA NA TRBV25-1 CASSDGLVDEQFF TGTGCCAGCAGTGACGGGTTGGTCGATGAGCAGTTCTTC
TRBJ1-2 NA few TRBV28 CASTELLVGYGYTF TGTGCCAGCACCGAATTGTTGGTGGGCTATGGCTACACCTTC
TRBJ2-1 TRBD1 NA TRBV10-3 CAISDISGQGVGNEQFF TGTGCCATCAGTGATATCTCAGGACAGGGGGTGGGGAATGAGCAGTTCTTC
TRBJ2-5 NA NA TRBV7-9 CASSLVGETQYF TGTGCCAGCAGCTTAGTCGGTGAGACCCAGTACTTC
TRBJ1-2 NA NA TRBV6-5 CASRAGSGGGYTF TGTGCTTCACGGGCCGGGTCCGGGGGGGGCTACACCTTC
TRBJ1-5 TRBD1 NA TRBV10-3 CATQEGTGWRQPQHF TGTGCCACCCAGGAGGGGACAGGGTGGAGACAGCCCCAGCATTTT
TRBJ2-1 NA NA TRBV10-2 CASSEPARGSYNEQFF TGCGCCAGCAGTGAGCCGGCCAGGGGCTCCTACAATGAGCAGTTCTTC
TRBJ2-7 NA NA TRBV5-1 CASSRDTSSYEQYF TGCGCCAGCTCCCGGGACACAAGCTCCTACGAGCAGTACTTC
TRBJ2-1 NA once TRBV3-1/TRBV3-2 CASSQSGGWVYNEQFF TGTGCCAGCAGCCAGAGTGGGGGGTGGGTCTACAATGAGCAGTTCTTC
TRBJ2-5 NA NA TRBV4-1 CASSQAGEGVTQYF TGCGCCAGCAGCCAAGCCGGCGAAGGAGTGACCCAGTACTTC
TRBJ1-2 NA NA TRBV30 CACHPQPGSGYTF TGTGCCTGTCACCCTCAACCCGGGAGTGGCTACACCTTC
TRBJ2-3 NA NA TRBV19 CASSIDGGGTDTQYF TGTGCCAGTAGTATAGATGGCGGGGGCACAGATACGCAGTATTTT
TRBJ1-2 NA NA TRBV6-5 CASRAMAHGYTF TGTGCCAGCAGGGCAATGGCCCATGGCTACACCTTC
TRBJ2-4 TRBD2 NA TRBV5-4 CASSLMGGSVKNIQYF TGTGCCAGCAGCTTGATGGGCGGGAGTGTCAAAAACATTCAGTACTTC
TRBJ1-1 NA few TRBV7-2 CASSLYGEANTEAFF TGTGCCAGCAGCTTATACGGGGAGGCGAACACTGAAGCTTTCTTT
TRBJ2-7 TRBD2 NA TRBV3-1/TRBV3-2 CASSRLGLESDEQYF TGTGCCAGCAGCCGACTGGGACTAGAATCCGACGAGCAGTACTTC